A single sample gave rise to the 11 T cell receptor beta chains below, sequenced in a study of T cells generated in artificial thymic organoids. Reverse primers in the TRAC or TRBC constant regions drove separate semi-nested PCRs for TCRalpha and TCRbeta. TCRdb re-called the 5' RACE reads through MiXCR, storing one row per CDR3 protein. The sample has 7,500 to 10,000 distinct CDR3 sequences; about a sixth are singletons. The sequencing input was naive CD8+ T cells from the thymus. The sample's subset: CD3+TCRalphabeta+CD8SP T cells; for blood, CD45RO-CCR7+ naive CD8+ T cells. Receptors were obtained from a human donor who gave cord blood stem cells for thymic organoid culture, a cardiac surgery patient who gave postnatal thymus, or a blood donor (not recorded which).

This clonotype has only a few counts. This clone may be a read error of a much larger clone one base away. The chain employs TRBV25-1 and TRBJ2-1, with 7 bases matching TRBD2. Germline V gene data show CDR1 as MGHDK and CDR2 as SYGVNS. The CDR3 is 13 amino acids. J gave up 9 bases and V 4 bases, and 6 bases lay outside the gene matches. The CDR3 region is CASSGYTGGEQFF. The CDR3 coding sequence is TGTGCCAGCAGTGGATATACGGGAGGTGAGCAGTTCTTC.

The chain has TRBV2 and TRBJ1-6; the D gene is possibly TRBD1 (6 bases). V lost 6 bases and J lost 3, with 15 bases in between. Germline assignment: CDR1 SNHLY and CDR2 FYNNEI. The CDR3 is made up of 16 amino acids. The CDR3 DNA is TGTGCCAGCAGATACAGGGAGGCAAGCTATAATTCACCCCTCCACTTT. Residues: CASRYREASYNSPLHF. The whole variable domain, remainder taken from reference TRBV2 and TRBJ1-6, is EPEVTQTPSHQVTQMGQEVILRCVPISNHLYFYWYRQILGQKVEFLVSFYNNEISEKSEIFDDQFSVERPDGSNFTLKIRSTKLEDSAMYFCASRYREASYNSPLHFGNGTRLTVT.

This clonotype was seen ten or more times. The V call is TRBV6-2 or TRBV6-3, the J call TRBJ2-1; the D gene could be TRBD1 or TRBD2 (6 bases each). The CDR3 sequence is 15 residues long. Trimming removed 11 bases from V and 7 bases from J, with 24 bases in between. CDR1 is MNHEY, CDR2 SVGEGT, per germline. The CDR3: CASSKFVEGGNEQFF. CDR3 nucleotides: TGTGCCTCCTCCAAGTTCGTAGAGGGGGGAAATGAGCAGTTCTTC.

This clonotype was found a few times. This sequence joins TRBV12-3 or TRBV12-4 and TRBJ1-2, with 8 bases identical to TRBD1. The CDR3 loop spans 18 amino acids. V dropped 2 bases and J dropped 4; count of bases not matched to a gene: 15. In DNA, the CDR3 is TGTGCCAGCAGTTTACGAGTGTTAGGACAGGGCCATTTCTATGGCTACACCTTC. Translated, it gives CASSLRVLGQGHFYGYTF.

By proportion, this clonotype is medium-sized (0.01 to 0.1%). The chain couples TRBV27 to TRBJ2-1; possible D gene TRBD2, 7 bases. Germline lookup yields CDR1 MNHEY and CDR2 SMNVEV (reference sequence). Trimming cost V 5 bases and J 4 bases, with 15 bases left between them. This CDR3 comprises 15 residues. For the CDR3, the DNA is TGTGCCAGCAGTATAGGACTAGGGGGATACAATGAGCAGTTCTTC. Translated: CASSIGLGGYNEQFF.

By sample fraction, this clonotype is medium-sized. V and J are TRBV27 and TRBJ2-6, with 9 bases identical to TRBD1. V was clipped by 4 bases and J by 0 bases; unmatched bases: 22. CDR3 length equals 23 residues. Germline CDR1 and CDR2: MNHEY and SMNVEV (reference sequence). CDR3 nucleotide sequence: TGTGCCAGCAGTTCTACCGGGACAGGGAATCTCTCTCTAGACTTCTCTGGGGCCAACGTCCTGACTTTC. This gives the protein CASSSTGTGNLSLDFSGANVLTF.

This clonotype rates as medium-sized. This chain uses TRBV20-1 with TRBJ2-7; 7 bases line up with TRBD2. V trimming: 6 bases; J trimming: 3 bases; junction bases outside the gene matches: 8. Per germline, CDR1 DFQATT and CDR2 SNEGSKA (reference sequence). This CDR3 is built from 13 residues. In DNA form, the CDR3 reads TGCAGTGCCTTTAGCGGGTTTAGCTACGAGCAGTACTTC. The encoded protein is CSAFSGFSYEQYF.

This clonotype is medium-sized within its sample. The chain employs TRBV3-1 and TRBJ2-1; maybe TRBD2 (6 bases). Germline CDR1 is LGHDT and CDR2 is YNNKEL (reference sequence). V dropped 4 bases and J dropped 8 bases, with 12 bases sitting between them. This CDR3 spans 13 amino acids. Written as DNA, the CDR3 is TGTGCCAGCAGCCCCGACTGGGGGGATGAGCAGTTCTTC. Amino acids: CASSPDWGDEQFF.

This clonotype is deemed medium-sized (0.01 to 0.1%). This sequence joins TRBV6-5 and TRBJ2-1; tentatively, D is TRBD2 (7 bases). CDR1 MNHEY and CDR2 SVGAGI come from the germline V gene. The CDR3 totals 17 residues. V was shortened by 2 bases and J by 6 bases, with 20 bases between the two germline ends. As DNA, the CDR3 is TGTGCCAGCAGTTACATCGCGGGGGCCCCCACCCCCAATGAGCAGTTCTTC. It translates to CASSYIAGAPTPNEQFF.

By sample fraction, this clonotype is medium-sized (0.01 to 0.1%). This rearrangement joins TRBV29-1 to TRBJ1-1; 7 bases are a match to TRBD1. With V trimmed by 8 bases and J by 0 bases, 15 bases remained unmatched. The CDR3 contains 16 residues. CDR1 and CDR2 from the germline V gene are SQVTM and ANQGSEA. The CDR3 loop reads CSPFGLGTVVNTEAFF. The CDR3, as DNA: TGCAGCCCCTTTGGCTTAGGGACAGTCGTGAACACTGAAGCTTTCTTT.

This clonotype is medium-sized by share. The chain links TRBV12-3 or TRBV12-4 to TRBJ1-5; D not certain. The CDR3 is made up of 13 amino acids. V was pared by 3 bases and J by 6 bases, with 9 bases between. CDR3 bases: TGTGCCAGCAGTTTTAGTGGTTTTCAGCCCCAGCATTTT. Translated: CASSFSGFQPQHF.